One sample yielded the 20 T cell receptor beta chains listed below, sequenced in a study of cytomegalovirus exposure and HLA in healthy donors. Primers included in the PCR were 60 Vbeta and 13 Jbeta primers. Clones were read by immunoSEQ multiplex PCR, and TCRdb kept only the in-frame ones, dropping some. The table includes some 200,000 clones, about two thirds detected once. Sequencing used PBMCs. The receptors come from a man aged 35-49 years in good health and CMV-seropositive.

The chain recombines TRBV2 with TRBJ2-7; 7 positions agree with TRBD2. CDR3 length: 14 residues. Germline assignment: CDR1 SNHLY and CDR2 FYNNEI. Unmatched junction bases numbered 6, after V lost 7 bases and J lost 0 bases. The CDR3 protein is CASKMRGSSYEQYF. The CDR3 DNA reads as TGTGCCAGCAAAATGCGGGGGAGCTCCTACGAGCAGTACTTC.

This chain uses TRBV5-1 with TRBJ1-4; TRBD1 agrees at 11 bases. CDR1 SGHRS and CDR2 YFSETQ come from the germline V gene. V lost 5 bases and J lost 2; bases outside the gene matches: 5. This CDR3 is 16 amino acids long. CDR3 DNA: TGCGCCAGCAGGACGGGGACAGGGGGGACTAATGAAAAACTGTTTTTT. It translates to CASRTGTGGTNEKLFF.

This rearrangement joins TRBV28 to TRBJ1-1; 8 bases agree with TRBD1. Germline V gives CDR1 MDHEN, CDR2 SYDVKM. With 4 bases clipped from V and 5 bases from J, the junction kept 6 bases outside the gene matches. The CDR3 loop spans 14 amino acids. The CDR3 loop is CASSSTDRGTEAFF. The CDR3 DNA reads as TGTGCCAGCAGTTCGACCGACAGGGGTACTGAAGCTTTCTTT.

V usage is TRBV29-1 and J usage is TRBJ2-3; D might be TRBD1 (6 bases). V shed 1 base and J shed 0 bases, with 11 bases lying between them. Germline V CDR1 and CDR2: SQVTM, ANQGSEA. The CDR3 covers 15 residues. The DNA of the CDR3 is TGCAGCGTTGAAGCCCAGGGGAGAAGCACAGATACGCAGTATTTT. Translating it yields CSVEAQGRSTDTQYF.

This clone was found a few times. The chain carries TRBV6-6 and TRBJ2-7, with TRBD1 as a possible D gene (5 bases). This CDR3 is built from 16 residues. V was cut by 0 bases and J by 3 bases, with 15 bases left in between. Germline V gene data show CDR1 as MNHNY and CDR2 as SVGAGI (reference sequence). DNA of the CDR3: TGTGCCAGCAGTTACTCGATCAGGGTGGATCACTACGAGCAGTACTTC. Amino acids: CASSYSIRVDHYEQYF.

This clone was observed a handful of times. This chain links TRBV6-5 with TRBJ1-1, with 7 bases identical to TRBD1. This CDR3 spans 14 amino acids. Looked up from germline, CDR1 is MNHEY and CDR2 is SVGAGI. Trimming took 5 bases from V and 7 from J; bases not matched to a gene: 10. The CDR3 DNA sequence: TGTGCCAGCAGTGGGAGGACAGGTCGGGATGAAGCTTTCTTT. This encodes CASSGRTGRDEAFF.

In this sample, this clone turned up once. The CDR3 region is CASSLGEDAGYTF. The CDR3 DNA is TGTGCCAGCAGCTTGGGGGAGGATGCTGGCTACACCTTC. This chain links TRBV5-5 with TRBJ1-2; no reliable D call. Deletions cut 0 bases from V and 7 bases from J, with 10 bases between. The germline CDR1 and CDR2 sequences are SGHKS and YYEKEE (reference sequence). The CDR3 is 13 amino acids.

This chain connects TRBV5-4 to TRBJ1-1; TRBD1 matches 7 bases. The germline gives CDR1 SGHNT, CDR2 YYREEE (reference sequence). The V and J ends lost 7 bases and 1 base, in that order; junction bases with no gene match: 13. The CDR3 length is 16 residues. CDR3 bases: TGTGCCAGCCGACAGGGCGGGGTAACGCGGAACACTGAAGCTTTCTTT. Protein sequence: CASRQGGVTRNTEAFF.

The rearrangement links TRBV14 to TRBJ2-5, with 7 bases identical to TRBD1. V gave up 4 bases and J gave up 5 bases; unmatched junction bases: 19. This CDR3 has 18 residues. Germline loops: CDR1 SGHDN, CDR2 FVKESK. The CDR3 is CASSRWGLLQGTSETQYF. Here the CDR3 DNA reads TGTGCCAGCAGCCGCTGGGGCCTCCTACAGGGGACGAGTGAGACCCAGTACTTC.

A remark on this clone: At the DNA level, this CDR3 is encoded by other sequences in the same sample as well. The chain employs TRBV6-5 and TRBJ2-7, with D possibly being TRBD2 (5 bases). The CDR3 is 14 residues long. With 0 bases removed from V and 2 bases from J, the gap between germline ends came to 8 bases. Germline V gene lookup returns CDR1 MNHEY and CDR2 SVGAGI. DNA for the CDR3: TGTGCCAGCAGTTACTCCGGAGGAACCTACGAGCAGTACTTC. This translates into CASSYSGGTYEQYF.

The rearrangement uses TRBV27 and TRBJ1-5, with D perhaps TRBD1 (6 bases). The V gene's germline CDR1 is MNHEY and CDR2 SMNVEV (reference sequence). The CDR3 has 12 residues. Trimming took 5 bases from V and 6 from J, leaving 8 bases between them. The CDR3 nucleotides are TGTGCCAGCAGTCTACAGGGTCAGCCCCAGCATTTT. Translated: CASSLQGQPQHF.

This clone was seen just once. The chain employs TRBV5-4 and TRBJ2-7; 9 bases are shared with TRBD1. Trimming cost V 2 bases and J 6 bases; bases outside gene matches: 3. The CDR3 loop spans 13 amino acids. Germline V lookup: CDR1 SGHNT, CDR2 YYREEE (reference sequence). The CDR3 loop is CASSFGTGPEQYF. CDR3 nucleotides: TGTGCCAGCAGCTTCGGGACAGGGCCCGAGCAGTACTTC.

The genes are TRBV27 and TRBJ1-2, with D possibly matching TRBD1 (5 bases). With 4 bases removed from V and 8 bases from J, the gap between germline ends came to 17 bases. The germline CDR1 and CDR2 sequences are MNHEY and SMNVEV (reference sequence). The CDR3 has 14 residues. The CDR3 loop reads CASSWGGLGSGYTF. In DNA, the CDR3 is TGTGCCAGCAGTTGGGGGGGACTAGGAAGCGGCTACACCTTC.

Here the CDR3 reads CASSQGEGKHYGYTF. For the CDR3, the DNA is TGCGCCAGCAGCCAAGGGGAGGGGAAACACTATGGCTACACCTTC. The chain is built from TRBV4-1 and TRBJ1-2; perhaps TRBD1 as D (5 bases). This CDR3 has 15 amino acids. The ends were cut back, 1 base at V and 3 bases at J, with 12 bases in the middle. Germline assignment: CDR1 MGHRA and CDR2 YSYEKL.

The V call is TRBV7-9, the J call TRBJ1-1; 9 bases are shared with TRBD1. The germline V gene has CDR1 SEHNR and CDR2 FQNEAQ (reference sequence). The CDR3 has 15 residues. V dropped 4 bases and J dropped 1; count of bases not matched to a gene: 4. The CDR3 region is CASSSRTGENTEAFF. DNA of the CDR3: TGTGCCAGCAGCTCCAGGACAGGGGAGAACACTGAAGCTTTCTTT.

This chain connects TRBV2 to TRBJ1-1; D gene unclear. The CDR3 runs to 14 residues. Germline-derived CDR1 and CDR2 are SNHLY and FYNNEI. The V end lost 7 bases, the J end lost 4 bases, and 16 bases lay between the germline ends. This chain's CDR3 is CASIPSSSFTEAFF. The CDR3 DNA sequence: TGTGCCAGCATCCCGTCCTCTTCTTTCACTGAAGCTTTCTTT.

This chain joins TRBV6-1 and TRBJ2-5, with a weak D call TRBD2 (7 bases). Matching the DNA end better, TRBJ2-7 makes the J call doubtful. This CDR3 is 14 amino acids long. The germline gives CDR1 MNHNS, CDR2 SASEGT. CDR3 region: CASMEGGGSYEQYF. CDR3 DNA sequence: TGTGCCAGCATGGAGGGGGGAGGGTCCTACGAGCAGTACTTC.

This chain links TRBV19 with TRBJ1-5, with TRBD1 matching over 8 bases. The CDR3 totals 16 residues. V was pared by 5 bases and J by 2 bases, with 8 bases of the junction left unmatched. Germline values: CDR1 LNHDA, CDR2 SQIVND (reference sequence). CDR3: CASSLKRQGRNQPQHF. Here the CDR3 DNA reads TGTGCCAGTAGTCTCAAGCGACAGGGGCGCAATCAGCCCCAGCATTTT.

This clone is categorized as medium-sized. This rearrangement joins TRBV13 to TRBJ1-2; D uncertain. CDR1 and CDR2 (germline): PRHDT, FYEKMQ (reference sequence). Trimming stripped 4 bases from V and 5 bases from J, with 20 bases between. CDR3 length equals 16 residues. The CDR3 is CASSSLGSRSGYGYTF. CDR3 DNA: TGTGCCAGCAGCTCCTTAGGGAGTCGCTCTGGGTATGGCTACACCTTC.

The gene calls are TRBV2 and TRBJ1-3; TRBD1 matches at 7 bases. Trimming at V came to 1 base and at J to 5 bases, leaving 5 bases not matched to a gene. The CDR3 spans 15 residues. Looked up from germline, CDR1 is SNHLY and CDR2 is FYNNEI. CDR3 protein: CASSEDSTGRNTIYF. The CDR3 DNA reads TGTGCCAGCAGTGAAGATTCGACAGGGAGAAACACCATATATTTT.